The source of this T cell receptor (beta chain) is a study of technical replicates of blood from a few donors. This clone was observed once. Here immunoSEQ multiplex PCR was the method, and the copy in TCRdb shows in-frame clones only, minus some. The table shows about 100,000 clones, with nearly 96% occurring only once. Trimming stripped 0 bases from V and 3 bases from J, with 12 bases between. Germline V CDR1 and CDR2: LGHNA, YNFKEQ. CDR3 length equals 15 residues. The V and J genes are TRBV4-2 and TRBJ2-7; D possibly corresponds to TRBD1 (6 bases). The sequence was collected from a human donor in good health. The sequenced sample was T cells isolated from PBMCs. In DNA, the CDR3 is TGTGCCAGCAGCCAAGATCATGGACAGAACTACGAGCAGTACTTC. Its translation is CASSQDHGQNYEQYF.